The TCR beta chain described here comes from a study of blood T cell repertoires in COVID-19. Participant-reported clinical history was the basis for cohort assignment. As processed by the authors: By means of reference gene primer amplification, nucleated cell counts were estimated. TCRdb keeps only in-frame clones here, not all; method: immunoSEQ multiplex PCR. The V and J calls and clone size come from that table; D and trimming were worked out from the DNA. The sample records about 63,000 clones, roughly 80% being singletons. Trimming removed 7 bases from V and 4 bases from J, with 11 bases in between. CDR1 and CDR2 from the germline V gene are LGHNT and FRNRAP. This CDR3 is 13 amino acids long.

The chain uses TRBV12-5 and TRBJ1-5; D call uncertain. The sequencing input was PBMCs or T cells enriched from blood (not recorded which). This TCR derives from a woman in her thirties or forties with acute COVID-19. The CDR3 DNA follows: TGTGCTAGTGCCCGGTTTGTGAATCAGCCCCAGCATTTT. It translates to CASARFVNQPQHF.